A single TCR beta chain is shown here with its context. These data are taken from a study of response to subunit inactivated influenza vaccine. Deletions cut 6 bases from V and 2 bases from J, with 20 bases between. The CDR3 sequence is 17 residues long. Looked up from germline, CDR1 is MDHEN and CDR2 is SYDVKM. TCRdb re-analysed the RT-PCR reads in MiXCR, keeping a single row per CDR3 protein. The profile shows 560,000 or so distinct CDR3 sequences, 6% to 9% of them singletons. This TCR derives from a man aged 50-75 years who received an inactivated influenza vaccine. Material: PBMCs from blood, obtained about 23 months after vaccination. The V call is TRBV28, the J call TRBJ1-5; no clear D. The chain's CDR3 is CASRPTVGRSGNQPQHF. The CDR3 bases are TGTGCCAGCAGGCCTACAGTGGGTAGATCGGGCAATCAGCCCCAGCATTTT. The entire variable domain, with the rest obtained from reference TRBV28 and TRBJ1-5, is as follows: DVKVTQSSRYLVKRTGEKVFLECVQDMDHENMFWYRQDPGLGLRLIYFSYDVKMKEKGDIPEGYSVSREKKERFSLILESASTNQTSMYLCASRPTVGRSGNQPQHFGDGTRLSIL.